Listed below are T cell receptor beta chains from one sample, sequenced in a study of low-dose radiotherapy and immunotherapy resistance in tumors. TCRdb recomputed calls from the reads with MiXCR, one row per CDR3 protein. The sample lists about 100,000 distinct CDR3 sequences, more than 20% occurring once. Sample: PBMCs, taken after low-dose radiotherapy plus immunotherapy. The receptors were sampled from a male donor with prostate cancer. CDR3s include the opening cysteine and the closing phenylalanine or tryptophan. Each record gives: CDR3 protein, CDR3 DNA, clone size, CDR3 length, J gene, V gene, D gene. The D gene is left open where the match is weak. Clone size is not always given. Where it is, it says once, few, many or a class for expanded clones.

CASSQVRRETQYF TGCGCCAGCAGCCAAGTCAGGAGGGAGACCCAGTACTTC many 13 TRBJ2-5 TRBV4-1 NA
CASSPVRGGLNEQFF TGTGCCAGCAGCCCGGTTAGGGGGGGGTTGAATGAGCAGTTCTTC many 15 TRBJ2-1 TRBV3-1 NA
CASSPGRTSTDTQYF TGTGCCAGCAGTCCAGGACGGACTAGCACAGATACGCAGTATTTT many 15 TRBJ2-3 TRBV6-2/TRBV6-3 NA
CASSEVGAGETQYF TGTGCCAGCAGTGAAGTCGGGGCCGGAGAGACCCAGTACTTC NA 14 TRBJ2-5 TRBV2 NA
CSVDEMGQANTEAFF TGCAGCGTGGATGAAATGGGACAGGCGAACACTGAAGCTTTCTTT many 15 TRBJ1-1 TRBV29-1 TRBD1
CASSSGLIGQETQYF TGTGCCAGCAGTTCCGGACTAATCGGCCAAGAGACCCAGTACTTC few 15 TRBJ2-5 TRBV27 NA
CASSLSLQTYNEQFF TGCGCCAGCAGCTTGTCTCTACAGACCTACAATGAGCAGTTCTTC many 15 TRBJ2-1 TRBV5-1 NA
CASSPDREEQYF TGTGCCAGCAGTCCGGACAGGGAGGAGCAGTACTTC NA 12 TRBJ2-7 TRBV7-9 TRBD1
CASSLVGISDYEQYF TGTGCCAGCAGCTTAGTCGGAATCTCAGACTACGAGCAGTACTTC NA 15 TRBJ2-7 TRBV5-6 NA
CASSHLRGDRSTPDTQYF TGTGCCAGCAGCCATCTCCGGGGGGATCGAAGTACTCCAGATACGCAGTATTTT many 18 TRBJ2-3 TRBV3-1 TRBD2
CASSLTASRTQETQYF TGTGCCAGCAGCTTAACGGCTAGCAGGACCCAAGAGACCCAGTACTTC many 16 TRBJ2-5 TRBV7-9 NA
CSARVTISGETQYF TGCAGTGCTAGGGTAACCATTTCAGGAGAGACCCAGTACTTC many 14 TRBJ2-5 TRBV20-1 NA
CASSPWGGLNTEAFF TGCGCCAGCAGCCCGTGGGGGGGCCTGAACACTGAAGCTTTCTTT many 15 TRBJ1-1 TRBV5-1 NA
CASSEGIPGQAQLFF TGTGCCAGCAGTGAGGGGATACCGGGACAAGCACAACTGTTTTTT many 15 TRBJ1-4 TRBV6-2/TRBV6-3 NA
CASSVDAGDTQYF TGTGCCAGCAGCGTGGACGCGGGGGATACGCAGTATTTT many 13 TRBJ2-3 TRBV9 NA
CAISEGLTGLQDTQYF TGTGCCATCAGTGAAGGGTTAACAGGGCTTCAAGATACGCAGTATTTT many 16 TRBJ2-3 TRBV10-3 NA
CASSSPGFAPGELFF TGTGCCAGCAGTTCGCCAGGCTTCGCACCCGGGGAGCTGTTTTTT NA 15 TRBJ2-2 TRBV27 NA
CASSLAASTWNTIYF TGTGCCAGCAGCTTAGCGGCCTCAACGTGGAACACCATATATTTT many 15 TRBJ1-3 TRBV7-2 NA
CASSLGGEQYF TGTGCCAGCAGTCTCGGTGGTGAGCAGTACTTC many 11 TRBJ2-7 TRBV2 NA
CASSYSETSGNEQYF TGTGCCAGCAGTTACTCAGAGACTAGCGGGAACGAGCAGTACTTC NA 15 TRBJ2-7 TRBV6-6 TRBD2
CASSFGGVTQRSRIYEQYF TGCGCCAGCAGCTTTGGAGGAGTAACCCAACGGTCCAGGATATACGAGCAGTACTTC many 19 TRBJ2-7 TRBV5-1 NA
CASSHHGGPNYGYTF TGTGCCAGCAGCCATCACGGAGGGCCTAACTATGGCTACACCTTC many 15 TRBJ1-2 TRBV5-3 NA
CASSRDGLSSGNTIYF TGTGCCAGCTCAAGGGACGGATTAAGCTCTGGAAACACCATATATTTT many 16 TRBJ1-3 TRBV18 NA
CASTTSRAPNTGELFF TGTGCCAGCACCACGAGCCGGGCCCCGAACACCGGGGAGCTGTTTTTT NA 16 TRBJ2-2 TRBV28 NA
CASTIRGTTNEKLFF TGTGCCAGCACCATCAGGGGAACCACTAATGAAAAACTGTTTTTT NA 15 TRBJ1-4 TRBV12-3/TRBV12-4 NA
CASSLVLRADTQYF TGTGCCAGCAGCTTAGTGCTTCGGGCAGATACGCAGTATTTT many 14 TRBJ2-3 TRBV7-2 NA
CASSPRGGIGYTF TGTGCCAGCAGCCCTCGGGGGGGCATTGGCTACACCTTC many 13 TRBJ1-2 TRBV7-2 NA